This T cell receptor (beta chain) stems from a study of cytomegalovirus exposure and HLA in healthy donors. General study points: Roughly uniform depth of sequencing across donors was assumed in presence/absence analyses. Researchers reported in a later analysis that common viral pathogens appeared linked to several top clusters.

As for this clone: Its specificity is not known.

The ends lost 6 bases at V and 5 bases at J; junction bases unmatched: 13. The CDR3 spans 16 residues. Per the germline V gene, CDR1 is SGHAT and CDR2 is FQDESV (reference sequence). At sampling all donors were nominally healthy, likely with unrecorded immune exposures. Primers: 60 Vbeta forward and 13 Jbeta reverse. In the original workflow: A follow-up analysis tallied tens of millions of unique TCR beta chains, approximately 10 million shared. Profiling relied on immunoSEQ multiplex PCR, and the TCRdb table lists in-frame clones only, not all of them. That table is the source of V, J and clone size, and D and trimming were worked out from the DNA. The table has 200,000 or so clones, about 86% seen once.

The TCR sequence derives from a woman aged 18-30 years in good health and CMV-seropositive. The chain joins TRBV11-1 to TRBJ2-3; the match to TRBD2 covers 8 bases. Source material: PBMCs. CDR3 bases: TGTGCCAGCAGGAACGGCCTCCGGGGGGGCCGAGATACGCAGTATTTT. Translating gives CASRNGLRGGRDTQYF.